These 30 T cell receptor beta chains were sequenced from one sample in a study of T-cell memory formation after mild COVID-19. In TCRdb, the 5' RACE reads were re-called with MiXCR into one record per CDR3 protein. This table has 220,000 or so distinct CDR3 sequences, 7.5% to 10% appearing once. The sequenced sample consisted of PBMCs or a T cell subset sorted from them (not recorded which). These receptors all stem from a man between 18 and 35 years old who had mild COVID-19 (a few samples of this study predate the infection). Cell type and time point are not known.

There are a few counts of this clonotype. The chain recombines TRBV29-1 with TRBJ2-5, with a tentative D call TRBD2 (6 bases). The CDR3 consists of 17 residues. V was trimmed by 0 bases and J by 0 bases, leaving 17 bases between them. Germline V gene sequence: CDR1 SQVTM, CDR2 ANQGSEA. CDR3 residues: CSVEEGVAGGYQETQYF. CDR3 nucleotides: TGCAGCGTTGAAGAGGGGGTTGCCGGGGGATACCAAGAGACCCAGTACTTC. Combining the CDR3 with reference TRBV29-1 and TRBJ2-5 gives the whole variable domain SAVISQKPSRDICQRGTSLTIQCQVDSQVTMMFWYRQQPGQSLTLIATANQGSEATYESGFVIDKFPISRPNLTFSTLTVSNMSPEDSSIYLCSVEEGVAGGYQETQYFGPGTRLLVL.

This clonotype was detected only a few times. The V call is TRBV20-1, the J call TRBJ2-1, with D tentatively TRBD2 (5 bases). The CDR3 extends over 14 amino acids. CDR1 DFQATT and CDR2 SNEGSKA come from the germline V gene (reference sequence). Trimming left V 2 bases short and J 10 bases short, with 18 bases between. CDR3 amino acids: CSARSGGRRSEQFF. The CDR3 DNA sequence: TGCAGTGCTAGATCCGGAGGCCGACGGTCCGAGCAGTTCTTC.

This rearrangement joins TRBV5-1 to TRBJ2-6, with 7 bases matching TRBD2. The germline V gene has CDR1 SGHRS and CDR2 YFSETQ. J gave up 2 bases and V 4 bases, and 9 bases lay outside the gene matches. This CDR3 region has 17 residues. The CDR3 protein is CASSLNGRDTGANVLTF. The CDR3 DNA is TGCGCCAGCAGCCTAAATGGGAGGGATACTGGGGCCAACGTCCTGACTTTC.

This clonotype was counted between two and nine times. The junction shows a germline mismatch at one end, possibly a read error. The J gene is TRBJ2-7, the V gene TRBV7-2, with D possibly being TRBD2 (5 bases). CDR3 length equals 11 residues. Germline lookup yields CDR1 SGHTA and CDR2 FQGNSA. CDR3 nucleotides: TGTGCCAGCCCCCGTACGGGGTCTGTTGACTTC. The encoded protein is CASPRTGSVDF.

CDR3 residues: CASITAGGTGGANVLTF. The CDR3 nucleotides are TGTGCCAGCATCACGGCAGGGGGCACAGGTGGGGCCAACGTCCTGACTTTC. The chain recombines TRBV7-8 with TRBJ2-6; TRBD1 agrees at 8 bases. CDR3 length: 17 amino acids. Per the germline V gene, CDR1 is SGHVS and CDR2 is FQNEAQ. The V gene end was trimmed by 7 bases and the J gene end by 3 bases; junction bases not matched to a gene: 11.

This clonotype has ten or more counts. This chain links TRBV5-1 with TRBJ2-3, with D perhaps TRBD1 or TRBD2 (5 bases each). V shed 4 bases and J shed 4 bases, with 16 bases lying between them. The CDR3 is 15 amino acids. Germline CDR1 SGHRS, CDR2 YFSETQ. CDR3 in DNA: TGCGCCAGCAGCCGGACGCCACAGGAGGCAGATACGCAGTATTTT. Residues: CASSRTPQEADTQYF.

This clonotype came up a few times. The chain has TRBV7-3 and TRBJ1-1, with TRBD1 as a possible D gene (5 bases). The CDR3 extends over 14 amino acids. V gave up 0 bases and J gave up 11 bases, with 16 bases separating them. Germline loops: CDR1 SGHTA, CDR2 FQGTGA. CDR3 sequence reads: CASSLTAAGPGAFF. CDR3 bases: TGTGCCAGCAGCTTAACTGCGGCAGGGCCCGGCGCTTTCTTT.

V and J are TRBV6-5 and TRBJ1-1; a possible D gene is TRBD1 (6 bases). The germline V and J ends were trimmed by 1 base and 2 bases, with 8 bases remaining between them. CDR1 is MNHEY and CDR2 is SVGAGI in the germline V gene. The CDR3 loop spans 14 amino acids. This CDR3 is CASSYWDTNTEAFF. In DNA, the CDR3 is TGTGCCAGCAGTTACTGGGACACCAACACTGAAGCTTTCTTT.

This clonotype has at least ten counts. J is TRBJ2-3 and V is TRBV7-2, with 8 bases aligning to TRBD2. There are 15 residues in the CDR3. Germline V lookup: CDR1 SGHTA, CDR2 FQGNSA. With 5 bases clipped from V and 1 base from J, the junction kept 5 bases outside the gene matches. CDR3 DNA: TGTGCCAGCAGCCCTCAAGCGGGGGGCACAGATACGCAGTATTTT. Its protein is CASSPQAGGTDTQYF.

There are a few counts of this clonotype. The chain employs TRBV11-2 and TRBJ2-5; D is undetermined. Germline values: CDR1 SGHAT, CDR2 FQNNGV. V lost 5 bases to trimming and J lost 1 base, with 11 bases between them. This CDR3 has 14 amino acids. The CDR3 reads CASSPSFSQETQYF. The CDR3, as DNA: TGTGCCAGCAGCCCCAGTTTTAGCCAAGAGACCCAGTACTTC.

This chain connects TRBV29-1 to TRBJ2-5, with D perhaps assigned TRBD1 or TRBD2 (5 bases each). The CDR3 runs to 13 residues. V was shortened by 3 bases and J by 4 bases, with 12 bases between the two germline ends. In germline, CDR1 is SQVTM, CDR2 ANQGSEA. Written as DNA, the CDR3 is TGCAGCGTTGATCAGTCAGGGAGAGAGACCCAGTACTTC. Its protein is CSVDQSGRETQYF. The full variable domain, its missing parts supplied by reference TRBV29-1 and TRBJ2-5, is SAVISQKPSRDICQRGTSLTIQCQVDSQVTMMFWYRQQPGQSLTLIATANQGSEATYESGFVIDKFPISRPNLTFSTLTVSNMSPEDSSIYLCSVDQSGRETQYFGPGTRLLVL.

There are many counts of this clonotype. The chain carries TRBV29-1 and TRBJ2-3; D might be TRBD1 or TRBD2, each matching 5 bases. Germline lookup yields CDR1 SQVTM and CDR2 ANQGSEA. V gave up 1 base and J gave up 5 bases, with 10 bases separating them. The CDR3 totals 13 residues. The chain's CDR3 is CSVEVGPQDTQYF. DNA of the CDR3: TGCAGCGTTGAAGTGGGACCTCAAGATACGCAGTATTTT.

The chain joins TRBV20-1 to TRBJ2-3; weak D call: TRBD2 (5 bases). The V end lost 1 base, the J end lost 3 bases, and 20 bases lay between the germline ends. There are 17 residues in the CDR3. CDR1 and CDR2 from the germline V gene are DFQATT and SNEGSKA (reference sequence). The CDR3 DNA sequence: TGCAGTGCTAGAGCGAGGGTACCCATCAAAGGGACAGATACGCAGTATTTT. Translation: CSARARVPIKGTDTQYF.

The J gene is TRBJ2-3, the V gene TRBV20-1, with D unclear. V gave up 7 bases and J gave up 1 base, with 15 bases separating them. The CDR3 length is 14 residues. The V gene's germline CDR1 is DFQATT and CDR2 SNEGSKA (reference sequence). The CDR3 region has the DNA TGCAGTGTATCAGGACGTGCGGGCACAGATACGCAGTATTTT. It translates to CSVSGRAGTDTQYF.

The chain has TRBV11-3 and TRBJ2-1, with TRBD2 matching 9 bases. This CDR3 has 16 residues. From germline, CDR1 is SGHNT and CDR2 YENEEA. Trimming cost V 1 base and J 9 bases; bases outside gene matches: 10. As DNA, the CDR3 is TGTGCCAGCAGCTTAGGAGGCGGGGGGGGCCCAGGTGAGCAGTTCTTC. Amino acids: CASSLGGGGGPGEQFF.

This clonotype was observed a handful of times. The gene calls are TRBV28 and TRBJ1-6; TRBD1 aligns across 7 bases. With V trimmed by 4 bases and J by 4 bases, 4 bases remained unmatched. Germline V lookup: CDR1 MDHEN, CDR2 SYDVKM. This CDR3 spans 15 amino acids. The CDR3 region is CASSSGQRYNSPLHF. For the CDR3, the DNA is TGTGCCAGCAGTTCGGGACAGAGATATAATTCACCCCTCCACTTT.

This clonotype occurred many times. This chain uses TRBV6-2 or TRBV6-3 with TRBJ1-5; D is unresolved. CDR1 is MNHEY, CDR2 SVGEGT, per germline. The CDR3 is 13 amino acids. Trimming stripped 2 bases from V and 6 bases from J, with 8 bases between. The CDR3 is CASSYGSFQPQHF. The CDR3 region has the DNA TGTGCCAGCAGTTACGGGAGTTTTCAGCCCCAGCATTTT.

This chain uses TRBV7-2 with TRBJ1-6; no reliable D call. Between the trimmed V and J ends, which lost 4 bases and 0 bases, there was a span of 13 bases. Germline values: CDR1 SGHTA, CDR2 FQGNSA. There are 17 residues in the CDR3. DNA for the CDR3: TGTGCCAGCAGCTCGCCGGGTCCGGCCTCCTATAATTCACCCCTCCACTTT. Protein sequence: CASSSPGPASYNSPLHF.

This clonotype was observed at least ten times. The chain links TRBV5-4 to TRBJ2-1, with D maybe TRBD1 (5 bases). The CDR3 extends over 12 amino acids. Germline V gene sequence: CDR1 SGHNT, CDR2 YYREEE (reference sequence). The V and J ends lost 3 bases and 8 bases respectively, with 9 bases between them. The CDR3 sequence: CASSSPRDEQFF. DNA for the CDR3: TGTGCCAGCAGCTCCCCCAGGGATGAGCAGTTCTTC.

The genes are TRBV28 and TRBJ2-7; 9 bases match TRBD1. The CDR3 is 15 residues long. Germline values: CDR1 MDHEN, CDR2 SYDVKM. Trimming cost V 4 bases and J 1 base; bases outside gene matches: 5. For the CDR3, the DNA is TGTGCCAGCAGTTCGGCCGGGACAGGGTCCTACGAGCAGTACGTC. Amino acid sequence: CASSSAGTGSYEQYV.

The V gene is TRBV5-1, the J gene TRBJ1-2; the match to TRBD1 covers 9 bases. The CDR3 sequence is 15 residues long. Germline V gives CDR1 SGHRS, CDR2 YFSETQ. V was clipped by 4 bases and J by 8 bases; unmatched bases: 12. The CDR3 DNA reads TGCGCCAGCAGCGGAATTCCCGGGACAGGGCCGGGCTACACCTTC. Amino acids: CASSGIPGTGPGYTF.

This clonotype was counted many times. The chain employs TRBV5-1 and TRBJ1-2, with 8 bases aligning to TRBD1. Trimming removed 4 bases from V and 8 bases from J; junction bases left unmatched: 7. The CDR3 is 13 amino acids. Germline CDR1 SGHRS, CDR2 YFSETQ. CDR3 nucleotide sequence: TGCGCCAGCAGCCTGACAGGGGTGGAAGGCTACACCTTC. This translates into CASSLTGVEGYTF.

Ten or more counts support this clonotype. This sequence joins TRBV7-9 and TRBJ1-6; D gene uncertain. Trimming took off 6 bases at V and 0 bases at J, with 12 bases between the two ends. The CDR3 is made up of 16 amino acids. CDR1 is SEHNR, CDR2 FQNEAQ, per germline (reference sequence). As DNA, the CDR3 is TGTGCCAGCAGTCCCGACAAGAGCTCCTATAATTCACCCCTCCACTTT. It is translated as CASSPDKSSYNSPLHF.

This clonotype was seen at least ten times. The chain links TRBV5-1 to TRBJ1-1, with 8 nucleotides matching TRBD1. The CDR3 runs to 16 residues. V dropped 5 bases and J dropped 11; count of bases not matched to a gene: 20. The germline CDR1 and CDR2 sequences are SGHRS and YFSETQ. CDR3 bases: TGCGCCAGCAGGGCTAGCATCGGACAGGGCCACTTTCCGGCTTTCTTT. It encodes CASRASIGQGHFPAFF. The complete variable domain, with remaining parts taken from reference TRBV5-1 and TRBJ1-1, reads KAGVTQTPRYLIKTRGQQVTLSCSPISGHRSVSWYQQTPGQGLQFLFEYFSETQRNKGNFPGRFSGRQFSNSRSEMNVSTLELGDSALYLCASRASIGQGHFPAFFGQGTRLTVV.

This clonotype was counted once. The rearrangement links TRBV20-1 to TRBJ1-5; 10 bases map to TRBD1. Germline V CDR1 and CDR2: DFQATT, SNEGSKA (reference sequence). This CDR3 has 12 amino acids. J was trimmed by 7 bases and V by 5 bases; bases with no gene match: 2. The CDR3 DNA reads TGCAGTGCTTGGACAGGGGGACAGCCCCAGCATTTT. Translated: CSAWTGGQPQHF.

Only a few counts were recorded for this clonotype. V is TRBV10-3 and J is TRBJ2-4, with no clear D. This CDR3 has 12 residues. Germline lookup yields CDR1 ENHRY and CDR2 SYGVKD. With 2 bases removed from V and 5 bases from J, the gap between germline ends came to 4 bases. The CDR3 region has the DNA TGTGCCATCAGTGAGGCCGAAAACATTCAGTACTTC. Amino acid sequence: CAISEAENIQYF.

Many counts were recorded for this clonotype. The chain uses TRBV12-3 or TRBV12-4 and TRBJ2-3; 8 nucleotides line up with TRBD1. The CDR3 is made up of 16 amino acids. The V and J ends lost 5 bases and 0 bases, in that order; junction bases with no gene match: 7. This CDR3 reads CASSQGAALSTDTQYF. The CDR3 nucleotides are TGTGCCAGCAGTCAGGGGGCCGCGTTAAGCACAGATACGCAGTATTTT.

This clonotype was recorded a few times. The gene calls are TRBV7-8 and TRBJ2-5; 9 nucleotides align to TRBD2. V shed 4 bases and J 4 bases; nucleotides not matched to a gene: 10. Germline V gene sequence: CDR1 SGHVS, CDR2 FQNEAQ. The length of the CDR3 is 16 residues. CDR3 bases: TGTGCCAGCAGCTATCGCCTAGCGGGGAGGGGAGAGACCCAGTACTTC. Its translation: CASSYRLAGRGETQYF.

This chain uses TRBV6-2 or TRBV6-3 with TRBJ2-5; 8 positions agree with TRBD1. V dropped 5 bases and J dropped 7; count of bases not matched to a gene: 18. The CDR3 is 17 amino acids. From germline, CDR1 is MNHEY and CDR2 SVGEGT. This chain's CDR3 is CASSNPRQGRGGWTQYF. The CDR3 DNA reads TGTGCCAGCAGTAACCCGAGACAGGGGCGAGGGGGGTGGACCCAGTACTTC.

This chain joins TRBV7-2 and TRBJ2-5; TRBD2 aligns across 10 bases. In germline, CDR1 is SGHTA, CDR2 FQGNSA. This CDR3 is 16 amino acids long. V shed 5 bases, J shed 4 bases, and the junction held 10 bases outside the gene matches. CDR3 bases: TGTGCCAGCAGCCTCCAAGCGGGGGGGCCCCGAGAGACCCAGTACTTC. Amino acids: CASSLQAGGPRETQYF.